These 25 T cell receptor beta chains were all obtained from the same sample, sequenced in a study of T cells in Graves' hyperthyroidism and ophthalmopathy. Amplification of TCR beta CDR3 regions used RNA as the template. The HTBI primer set drove a first-round RT-PCR of the TCR CDR3. TCRdb analysed the multiplex PCR reads with MiXCR anew, one entry per CDR3 protein. The sample gives roughly 110,000 distinct CDR3 sequences, 16% of which show up once; about 44% is in the top ten. The sequenced sample consisted of blood. These receptors were obtained from a woman between 50 and 59 years old with Graves' hyperthyroidism.

This clonotype was recorded at least ten times. V and J are TRBV28 and TRBJ1-5; D possibly corresponds to TRBD1 (6 bases). V was trimmed by 6 bases and J by 3 bases, leaving 15 bases between them. The CDR3 spans 15 residues. Germline V gene lookup returns CDR1 MDHEN and CDR2 SYDVKM. This chain's CDR3 is CASSFPRQDNQPQHF. In DNA, the CDR3 is TGTGCCAGCAGCTTCCCTCGACAGGACAATCAGCCCCAGCATTTT.

This clonotype was seen repeatedly, ten times or more. The V call is TRBV20-1, the J call TRBJ1-5; 7 bases line up with TRBD1. CDR1 and CDR2 from the germline V gene are DFQATT and SNEGSKA (reference sequence). CDR3 length: 12 residues. After removal of 2 bases from V and 8 bases from J, the junction contained 3 bases not matched to a gene. For the CDR3, the DNA is TGCAGTGCTAGAAGGGGGCTTGAGCCCCAGCATTTT. The encoded protein is CSARRGLEPQHF.

This clonotype appeared once. The chain employs TRBV20-1 and TRBJ2-4; maybe TRBD1 (6 bases). Germline V gene sequence: CDR1 DFQATT, CDR2 SNEGSKA (reference sequence). V lost 7 bases and J lost 0, with 19 bases in between. CDR3 length: 16 amino acids. CDR3 sequence (DNA): TGCAGTGGGGTCTGGGGGCGAATACTAGCCAAAAACATTCAGTACTTC. It encodes CSGVWGRILAKNIQYF.

This clonotype was recorded many times. This chain joins TRBV30 and TRBJ1-1; D is possibly TRBD1 (5 bases). There are 13 residues in the CDR3. The V and J ends lost 1 base and 4 bases respectively, with 10 bases between them. In germline, CDR1 is GTSNPN, CDR2 SVGIG (reference sequence). For the CDR3, the DNA is TGTGCCTGGAGTGGAAGTAGGGGCACTGAAGCTTTCTTT. It is translated as CAWSGSRGTEAFF.

This clonotype is classed as medium-sized. The gene calls are TRBV30 and TRBJ1-1; D is possibly TRBD1 (6 bases). V was pared by 5 bases and J by 3 bases, with 13 bases between. Germline V gives CDR1 GTSNPN, CDR2 SVGIG (reference sequence). CDR3 length: 13 residues. CDR3 residues: CAWDVGQYTEAFF. CDR3 bases: TGTGCCTGGGATGTCGGACAGTACACTGAAGCTTTCTTT.

Ten or more counts support this clonotype. J is TRBJ1-1 and V is TRBV30; D remains unclear. Germline V lookup: CDR1 GTSNPN, CDR2 SVGIG (reference sequence). V lost 2 bases and J lost 1, with 8 bases in between. The CDR3 runs 13 residues. The CDR3 is CAWSSGENTEAFF. Written as DNA, the CDR3 is TGTGCCTGGAGTAGCGGGGAGAACACTGAAGCTTTCTTT.

This clonotype was seen repeatedly, ten times or more. This chain links TRBV6-1 with TRBJ2-7; the D gene is possibly TRBD1 (6 bases). CDR3 length: 15 residues. V gave up 5 bases and J gave up 6 bases, with 20 bases separating them. Per germline, CDR1 MNHNS and CDR2 SASEGT. The CDR3 region is CASSSTGSYYGEQYF. In nucleotides, the CDR3 is TGTGCCAGCAGTTCTACAGGGTCCTACTATGGCGAGCAGTACTTC.

This clonotype was seen only a few times. The J gene is TRBJ2-1, the V gene TRBV10-1; 8 bases align to TRBD2. This CDR3 is built from 14 residues. CDR1 WNHNN and CDR2 SYGVQD come from the germline V gene (reference sequence). V dropped 4 bases and J dropped 6; count of bases not matched to a gene: 5. The DNA for the CDR3 is TGCGCCAGCAGTGTCGAGCGGGAGTTCAATGAGCAGTTCTTC. Its translation is CASSVEREFNEQFF.

This clonotype was found many times. The chain employs TRBV6-5 and TRBJ1-5; possible D gene TRBD1, 6 bases. V was trimmed by 4 bases and J by 0 bases, leaving 16 bases between them. The CDR3 runs 17 residues. Germline V gene data show CDR1 as MNHEY and CDR2 as SVGAGI. The CDR3: CASSSYGQLRSNQPQHF. The CDR3 DNA reads TGTGCCAGCAGTTCTTACGGACAGCTACGTAGCAATCAGCCCCAGCATTTT.

The table lists this clonotype with many counts. The chain has TRBV28 and TRBJ2-7; 7 nucleotides align to TRBD2. From germline, CDR1 is MDHEN and CDR2 SYDVKM. The V and J ends lost 2 bases and 9 bases, in that order; junction bases with no gene match: 4. This CDR3 comprises 12 residues. The CDR3 protein is CASSLEPGGQYF. For the CDR3, the DNA is TGTGCCAGCAGTTTAGAACCGGGAGGGCAGTACTTC. The full variable domain, completed using reference TRBV28 and TRBJ2-7, is DVKVTQSSRYLVKRTGEKVFLECVQDMDHENMFWYRQDPGLGLRLIYFSYDVKMKEKGDIPEGYSVSREKKERFSLILESASTNQTSMYLCASSLEPGGQYFGPGTRLTVT.

This clonotype was counted many times. The chain links TRBV7-3 to TRBJ2-1; TRBD2 agrees at 11 bases. Germline V gene data show CDR1 as SGHTA and CDR2 as FQGTGA. The trim removed 4 bases at V and 11 bases at J, leaving 4 bases unmatched. The CDR3 length is 13 residues. The CDR3 region is CASSSGLAEQQFF. The CDR3 DNA reads TGTGCCAGCAGCTCGGGACTAGCGGAACAGCAGTTCTTC.

This clonotype showed up many times. As DNA, the CDR3 is TGTGCCAGCAGTTACCCGGGGGAGGGTGGCTACACCTTC. It yields the protein CASSYPGEGGYTF. The rearrangement uses TRBV6-6 and TRBJ1-2; D might be TRBD1 (5 bases). The CDR3 is 13 amino acids. CDR1 is MNHNY and CDR2 is SVGAGI in the germline V gene (reference sequence). V lost 2 bases and J 7 bases, leaving 11 bases between the germline ends.

This clonotype was detected ten times or more. The chain combines TRBV24-1 with TRBJ2-2; 9 positions match TRBD2. The junction had 9 bases not matched to a gene; V was cut back by 4 bases and J by 4 bases. Germline CDR1 KGHDR, CDR2 SFDVKD. This CDR3 is 17 amino acids long. In DNA form, the CDR3 reads TGTGCCACCAGTGACAAACCTAGCGGGATGAGCACCGGGGAGCTGTTTTTT. This codes for CATSDKPSGMSTGELFF.

There are many counts of this clonotype. This chain links TRBV29-1 with TRBJ2-1, with TRBD2 matching 14 bases. The trim removed 4 bases at V and 0 bases at J, leaving 14 bases unmatched. The CDR3 extends over 20 amino acids. Germline CDR1 reads SQVTM; CDR2 reads ANQGSEA. The CDR3 coding sequence is TGCAGCGTTGGCGGCGTGAGGACTAGCGGGAGGAGAGGCTCCTACAATGAGCAGTTCTTC. Translation gives CSVGGVRTSGRRGSYNEQFF.

This clonotype was counted ten times or more. V is TRBV28 and J is TRBJ2-5; perhaps TRBD2 as D (7 bases). Germline values: CDR1 MDHEN, CDR2 SYDVKM. Trimming took 7 bases from V and 1 from J, leaving 22 bases between them. This CDR3 is 17 amino acids long. CDR3 nucleotide sequence: TGTGCCAGCACCTTTACCAGGGGAGGGCCGGGCCAAGAGACCCAGTACTTC. This gives the protein CASTFTRGGPGQETQYF. The full variable domain, in which reference TRBV28 and TRBJ2-5 provide the parts outside the CDR3, is DVKVTQSSRYLVKRTGEKVFLECVQDMDHENMFWYRQDPGLGLRLIYFSYDVKMKEKGDIPEGYSVSREKKERFSLILESASTNQTSMYLCASTFTRGGPGQETQYFGPGTRLLVL.

This clonotype was seen repeatedly, ten times or more. The chain links TRBV4-2 to TRBJ1-4; D is unresolved. The CDR3 is 15 amino acids. V lost 1 base and J 4 bases, leaving 10 bases between the germline ends. Germline-derived CDR1 and CDR2 are LGHNA and YNFKEQ. CDR3 nucleotides: TGTGCCAGCAGCCAAGGGTGGCAGCGTAATGAAAAACTGTTTTTT. Its protein product is CASSQGWQRNEKLFF.

In the case of this clonotype: An end of the junction differs from the germline gene, which may be a read error. The chain combines TRBV9 with TRBJ1-1, with D maybe TRBD1 (6 bases). The CDR3 has 14 residues. The germline gives CDR1 SGDLS, CDR2 YYNGEE. CDR3 nucleotides: TGTGCCAACAGCGTAACACCCAGGGGAACTGAAGCTTTCTTT. Its protein is CANSVTPRGTEAFF.

This clonotype was seen ten or more times. The chain couples TRBV12-5 to TRBJ1-1, with D possibly matching TRBD1 (5 bases). Trimming took off 3 bases at V and 1 base at J, with 12 bases between the two ends. Germline lookup yields CDR1 LGHNT and CDR2 FRNRAP. The CDR3 has 15 residues. CDR3 in amino acids: CASGFSRGRNTEAFF. CDR3 nucleotides: TGTGCTAGTGGTTTCTCACGGGGGAGGAACACTGAAGCTTTCTTT.

This clonotype was observed many times. The gene calls are TRBV5-1 and TRBJ1-1, with unresolved D. V lost 4 bases to trimming and J lost 3 bases, with 19 bases between them. This CDR3 comprises 16 residues. Germline loops: CDR1 SGHRS, CDR2 YFSETQ. The CDR3 reads CASSPLGGVRDTEAFF. The CDR3 nucleotides are TGCGCCAGCAGCCCCCTAGGTGGGGTAAGGGACACTGAAGCTTTCTTT.

This clonotype has a count of ten or more. The chain has TRBV7-8 and TRBJ1-1; D not certain. Germline V gene lookup returns CDR1 SGHVS and CDR2 FQNEAQ. V was trimmed by 2 bases and J by 1 base, leaving 5 bases between them. The CDR3 covers 13 residues. In DNA form, the CDR3 reads TGTGCCAGCAGCTTACGGCAGAACACTGAAGCTTTCTTT. Protein: CASSLRQNTEAFF.

Many counts were recorded for this clonotype. V and J are TRBV6-1 and TRBJ2-3, with D perhaps matching TRBD1 or TRBD2 (5 bases each). CDR3 length equals 16 residues. Trimming took 6 bases from V and 4 from J, leaving 20 bases between them. Looked up from germline, CDR1 is MNHNS and CDR2 is SASEGT. The CDR3 DNA follows: TGTGCCAGCAGCTTCCGGGGCGCCCGCGGCGCAGATACGCAGTATTTT. It encodes CASSFRGARGADTQYF.

This clonotype was detected only a few times. The V call is TRBV19, the J call TRBJ1-4; a possible D gene is TRBD1 (5 bases). From germline, CDR1 is LNHDA and CDR2 SQIVND (reference sequence). Trimming removed 3 bases at V and 7 bases at J, with 12 bases between. The CDR3 totals 14 residues. The CDR3 nucleotides read TGTGCCAGTAGTATCGGATCGGGGGGTGAAAAACTGTTTTTT. Amino acid sequence: CASSIGSGGEKLFF.

This clonotype was seen repeatedly, ten times or more. The chain combines TRBV6-5 with TRBJ2-5; no definite D call. With 0 bases removed from V and 4 bases from J, the gap between germline ends came to 15 bases. The germline V gene has CDR1 MNHEY and CDR2 SVGAGI. CDR3 length: 16 amino acids. CDR3 sequence: CASSYSSDPIGETQYF. CDR3 sequence (DNA): TGTGCCAGCAGTTACTCGAGTGACCCGATAGGAGAGACCCAGTACTTC.

Ten or more counts support this clonotype. This chain uses TRBV7-9 with TRBJ2-1, with TRBD1 identical over 9 bases. Germline-derived CDR1 and CDR2 are SEHNR and FQNEAQ (reference sequence). V was clipped by 5 bases and J by 8 bases; unmatched bases: 7. The CDR3 length is 14 residues. In DNA, the CDR3 is TGTGCCAGCAGCGACCGGGACAGGGCGCATGAGCAGTTCTTC. Encoded protein: CASSDRDRAHEQFF.

Many counts were recorded for this clonotype. This chain uses TRBV27 with TRBJ2-3; maybe TRBD2 (6 bases). V dropped 3 bases and J dropped 0 bases, with 10 bases sitting between them. The CDR3 length is 15 residues. The germline V gene encodes CDR1 MNHEY and CDR2 SMNVEV (reference sequence). In DNA, the CDR3 is TGTGCCAGCAGTTTCGGGGGAGCCAGCACAGATACGCAGTATTTT. This gives the protein CASSFGGASTDTQYF.